This T cell receptor beta chain was captured in a study of T cells in Graves' hyperthyroidism and ophthalmopathy. V gave up 2 bases and J gave up 3 bases, with 11 bases separating them. Germline V CDR1 and CDR2: SGDLS, YYNGEE. The CDR3 has 15 residues. The source material, RNA transcripts, was used to amplify TCR beta CDR3 regions. With the HTBI primer set, the TCR CDR3 went through a first round of RT-PCR. TCRdb called the multiplex PCR reads again in MiXCR, with one record for every CDR3 protein. This sample has some 770,000 distinct CDR3 sequences, with approximately 16% found just once. Sequencing used blood. This chain uses TRBV9 with TRBJ2-2; D not certain. This TCR derives from a man in his late teens or twenties with Graves' hyperthyroidism. The CDR3 region is CASSVRTDYTGELFF. DNA for the CDR3: TGTGCCAGCAGCGTGAGAACAGACTACACCGGGGAGCTGTTTTTT.